Listed below are T cell receptor beta chains from one sample, sequenced in a study of B cell selection in AIRE deficiency. Generated by immunoSEQ multiplex PCR, the TCRdb table keeps only in-frame clones and is missing some. Of 20,000 to 25,000 clones in the sample, more than 95% are singletons; the top ten hold around 0.33%. The sample comprised conventional CD4+ T cells sorted from PBMCs. The receptors were sampled from a human donor with AIRE deficiency. CDR3s include the opening cysteine and the closing phenylalanine or tryptophan. The D gene is left open where the match is weak.

cdr3_aa	cdr3_nt	v_call	j_call	d_call
CASRSIRDGARNEKLFF	TGTGCCAGCAGGAGCATCCGGGACGGGGCGCGTAATGAAAAACTGTTTTTT	TRBV28	TRBJ1-4	NA
CASIEPQHF	TGTGCCAGCATTGAGCCCCAGCATTTT	TRBV6-6	TRBJ1-5	NA
CASSLRIQGGKLFF	TGTGCCAGCAGTTTACGGATTCAGGGGGGAAAACTGTTTTTT	TRBV28	TRBJ1-4	TRBD1
CASSYIRAQETQYF	TGTGCCAGCTCATATATCAGGGCACAAGAGACCCAGTACTTC	TRBV18	TRBJ2-5	NA
CAWSLGSYGYTF	TGTGCCTGGAGTTTAGGGAGCTATGGCTACACCTTC	TRBV30	TRBJ1-2	NA
CASSLSRDHFQYF	TGTGCCAGCAGCTTAAGCCGGGACCACTTTCAGTACTTC	TRBV7-2	TRBJ2-4	NA
CASRWDRGSPLHF	TGCGCCAGCAGATGGGACAGGGGTTCACCCCTCCACTTT	TRBV10-2	TRBJ1-6	TRBD1
CAISDPTEGHGYTF	TGTGCCATCAGTGACCCGACAGAAGGCCATGGCTACACCTTC	TRBV10-3	TRBJ1-2	NA
CASSFGTGVEQFF	TGTGCTAGCAGCTTTGGGACTGGCGTTGAGCAGTTCTTC	TRBV7-7	TRBJ2-1	NA
CSVERGTGTDTQYF	TGCAGCGTTGAACGAGGTACGGGCACAGATACGCAGTATTTT	TRBV29-1	TRBJ2-3	NA